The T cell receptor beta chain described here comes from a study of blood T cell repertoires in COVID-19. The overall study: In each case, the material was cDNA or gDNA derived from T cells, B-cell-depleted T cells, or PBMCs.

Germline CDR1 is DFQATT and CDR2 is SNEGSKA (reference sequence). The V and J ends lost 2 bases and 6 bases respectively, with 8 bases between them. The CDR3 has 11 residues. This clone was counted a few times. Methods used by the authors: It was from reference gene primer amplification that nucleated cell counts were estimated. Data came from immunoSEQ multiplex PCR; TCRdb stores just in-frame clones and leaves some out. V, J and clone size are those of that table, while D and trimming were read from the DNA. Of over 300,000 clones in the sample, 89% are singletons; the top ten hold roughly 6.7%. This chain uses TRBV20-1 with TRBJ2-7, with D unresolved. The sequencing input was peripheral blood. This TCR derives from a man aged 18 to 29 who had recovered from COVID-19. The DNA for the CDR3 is TGCAGTGCTAGACAGGTATCCGAGCAGTACTTC. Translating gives CSARQVSEQYF.